Listed here are 8 T cell receptor beta chains from one sample, sequenced in a study of regulatory T cells in long-lasting Graves disease. Building the TCR beta libraries relied on iRepertoire HTBI primers, and CDR3 regions underwent Arm-PCR. TCRdb reanalysed the multiplex PCR reads using MiXCR and keeps one entry per CDR3 protein. The sample lists around 450,000 distinct CDR3 sequences; 20% to 25% were seen once. The time point: persistent/refractory GD, antithyroid drugs over 5 years with positive TRAb. Following extraction of RNA from PBMCs, that RNA was used to make the TCR library. The sequences come from peripheral blood mononuclear cells (PBMCs), collected when the disease was refractory, from a patient treated with antithyroid drugs. The receptor set was obtained from a female donor with Graves disease.

This clonotype has only a few counts. The chain uses TRBV4-1 and TRBJ2-5; possible D gene TRBD1, 6 bases. Germline CDR1 is MGHRA and CDR2 is YSYEKL. The V and J ends lost 1 base and 5 bases respectively, with 20 bases between them. The CDR3 sequence is 17 residues long. CDR3 DNA sequence: TGCGCCAGCAGCCAAGGGATTGGACAGTCCGGAATGGAGACCCAGTACTTC. Translation: CASSQGIGQSGMETQYF.

This chain joins TRBV5-6 and TRBJ1-4; no reliable D call. Per germline, CDR1 SGHDT and CDR2 YYEEEE. Deletions cut 0 bases from V and 8 bases from J, with 11 bases between. The CDR3 has 14 residues. The CDR3 bases are TGTGCCAGCAGCTTGGAGGGCGACGGAGAAAAACTGTTTTTT. Residues: CASSLEGDGEKLFF. The full variable domain, rest sourced from reference TRBV5-6 and TRBJ1-4, is DAGVTQSPTHLIKTRGQQVTLRCSPKSGHDTVSWYQQALGQGPQFIFQYYEEEERQRGNFPDRFSGHQFPNYSSELNVNALLLGDSALYLCASSLEGDGEKLFFGSGTQLSVL.

This clonotype was found many times. The chain is built from TRBV11-2 and TRBJ2-5; a possible D gene is TRBD1 (5 bases). Trimming took off 4 bases at V and 2 bases at J, with 14 bases between the two ends. There are 15 residues in the CDR3. Germline-derived CDR1 and CDR2 are SGHAT and FQNNGV. The DNA of the CDR3 is TGTGCCAGCAGCTCCCTCGGTGGACAACAAGAGACCCAGTACTTC. The encoded protein is CASSSLGGQQETQYF.

On this clonotype: This clone may be a read error of a much larger clone one base away. The DNA of the CDR3 is TGTGCCAACAGAAGACAGGGACCTAACTATGGCTACACCTTC. Protein product: CANRRQGPNYGYTF. V usage is TRBV28 and J usage is TRBJ1-2, with 7 bases matching TRBD1. CDR1 MDHEN and CDR2 SYDVKM come from the germline V gene. V shed 10 bases, J shed 0 bases, and the junction held 8 bases outside the gene matches. This CDR3 has 14 residues.

This clonotype showed up just once. The chain links TRBV12-3 or TRBV12-4 to TRBJ2-3; no definite D call. There are 16 residues in the CDR3. V lost 0 bases to trimming and J lost 3 bases, with 13 bases between them. The CDR3 nucleotides are TGTGCCAGCAGTTTAGCTCTACCATTGAGGACAGATACGCAGTATTTT. Protein product: CASSLALPLRTDTQYF.

This clonotype was counted ten times or more. The chain employs TRBV28 and TRBJ2-7; possibly TRBD1 for D (5 bases). The CDR3 totals 13 residues. CDR1 is MDHEN and CDR2 is SYDVKM in the germline V gene. V was cut by 6 bases and J by 3 bases, with 12 bases left in between. The CDR3 DNA sequence: TGTGCCAGCAGCCGCGACAGATTCTACGAGCAGTACTTC. It specifies CASSRDRFYEQYF.

This clonotype occurred a few times. In nucleotides, the CDR3 is TGCAGCGCTAAACAGGGAATAGAGACCCAGTACTTC. It specifies CSAKQGIETQYF. V and J are TRBV29-1 and TRBJ2-5; tentatively, D is TRBD1 (6 bases). This CDR3 contains 12 residues. The germline V and J ends were trimmed by 7 bases and 4 bases, with 13 bases remaining between them. The germline V gene has CDR1 SQVTM and CDR2 ANQGSEA.

This clonotype was picked up a small number of times. The rearrangement joins TRBV20-1 to TRBJ1-6; 11 bases align to TRBD1. This CDR3 region has 15 residues. Germline V gene lookup returns CDR1 DFQATT and CDR2 SNEGSKA (reference sequence). The junction had 6 bases not matched to a gene; V was cut back by 3 bases and J by 8 bases. CDR3 loop: CSARRTGGDYSPLHF. The CDR3 nucleotides are TGCAGTGCTAGGCGGACAGGGGGCGATTATTCACCCCTCCACTTT.